This is a list of T cell receptor beta chains from one sample in a study of early T cells in non-severe SARS-CoV-2 infection. TCRdb itself ran the 5' RACE reads through MiXCR, one entry per CDR3 protein. This sample has more than 75,000 distinct CDR3 sequences, with approximately 14% found just once. The sample taken for sequencing was whole blood. The receptors come from an adult who was a healthcare worker with PCR-confirmed SARS-CoV-2 infection or an uninfected control (not recorded which). The CDR3 runs from the conserved cysteine through the conserved F or W. Fields, in order: V gene, D gene, clone size, J gene, CDR3 DNA, CDR3 protein. D genes are given only for firm matches. Size values are once, few and many counts, or a class for expanded clones, and some rows have none.

v_call: TRBV3-1; d_call: .; clone_size: many; j_call: TRBJ1-1; cdr3_nt: TGTGCCAGCAGCCGCTGGGGTGGGCAGTCTCTTGGGGCTTTCTTT; cdr3_aa: CASSRWGGQSLGAFF
v_call: TRBV4-3; d_call: .; clone_size: few; j_call: TRBJ2-5; cdr3_nt: TGCGCCAGCAGCCAAGGGACAGCCCAGTACTTC; cdr3_aa: CASSQGTAQYF
v_call: TRBV10-1; d_call: TRBD1; clone_size: .; j_call: TRBJ2-7; cdr3_nt: TGCGCCAGCAGTGAAGGGGACAGGGGGCCCTACGAGCAGTACTTC; cdr3_aa: CASSEGDRGPYEQYF
v_call: TRBV5-1; d_call: .; clone_size: .; j_call: TRBJ1-1; cdr3_nt: TGCGCCAGCAGCCAGGGCAACGGGGCTGAAGCTTTCTTT; cdr3_aa: CASSQGNGAEAFF
v_call: TRBV4-3; d_call: TRBD2; clone_size: few; j_call: TRBJ2-3; cdr3_nt: TGCGCCAGCAGCCAAGGGACTAGCGGGGGGGCCACAGATACGCAGTATTTT; cdr3_aa: CASSQGTSGGATDTQYF
v_call: TRBV11-2; d_call: .; clone_size: few; j_call: TRBJ1-4; cdr3_nt: TGTGCCAGCAGCTCGCATGAAGCAGAAAAACTGTTTTTT; cdr3_aa: CASSSHEAEKLFF
v_call: TRBV20-1; d_call: .; clone_size: few; j_call: TRBJ2-7; cdr3_nt: TGCAGTGCTAGCCTGGACGGAGCCTACGAGCAGTACTTC; cdr3_aa: CSASLDGAYEQYF
v_call: TRBV20-1; d_call: .; clone_size: .; j_call: TRBJ2-5; cdr3_nt: TGCAGTGCTAGAGCTGGGGAGACCCAGTACTTC; cdr3_aa: CSARAGETQYF
v_call: TRBV18; d_call: .; clone_size: .; j_call: TRBJ1-1; cdr3_nt: TGTGCCAGCTCACCAGGGGGCCTAGCTGAAGCTTTCTTT; cdr3_aa: CASSPGGLAEAFF
v_call: TRBV6-1; d_call: .; clone_size: many; j_call: TRBJ2-2; cdr3_nt: TGTGCCAGCAGAAACCAGGACACCGGGGAGCTGTTTTTT; cdr3_aa: CASRNQDTGELFF
v_call: TRBV2; d_call: TRBD2; clone_size: few; j_call: TRBJ2-2; cdr3_nt: TGTGCCAGCAGTGTAGCGGGGGACAACACCGGGGAGCTGTTTTTT; cdr3_aa: CASSVAGDNTGELFF
v_call: TRBV7-2; d_call: .; clone_size: few; j_call: TRBJ1-1; cdr3_nt: TGTGCCAGCAGCCCCCGGACAGTCATGAACACTGAAGCTTTCTTT; cdr3_aa: CASSPRTVMNTEAFF
v_call: TRBV7-9; d_call: TRBD1; clone_size: few; j_call: TRBJ2-7; cdr3_nt: TGTGCCAGCAGCGGGAGGGACAGGGGGCCCTACGAGCAGTACTTC; cdr3_aa: CASSGRDRGPYEQYF
v_call: TRBV20-1; d_call: .; clone_size: few; j_call: TRBJ1-6; cdr3_nt: TGCAGTGCTGGCGGCAGGTCGACCTATAATTCACCCCTCCACTTT; cdr3_aa: CSAGGRSTYNSPLHF
v_call: TRBV6-2/TRBV6-3; d_call: .; clone_size: few; j_call: TRBJ2-7; cdr3_nt: TGTGCCAGCAGAGCAAGTGTCCTCTACGAGCAGTACTTC; cdr3_aa: CASRASVLYEQYF
v_call: TRBV28; d_call: TRBD2; clone_size: many; j_call: TRBJ2-3; cdr3_nt: TGTGCCAGCAGCCCGACTGGGAGGGGCACAGATACGCAGTATTTT; cdr3_aa: CASSPTGRGTDTQYF
v_call: TRBV4-1; d_call: .; clone_size: .; j_call: TRBJ2-7; cdr3_nt: TGCGCCAGCAGCCAAGCGGAGACAGCCGTTTACGAGCAGTACTTC; cdr3_aa: CASSQAETAVYEQYF
v_call: TRBV5-4; d_call: .; clone_size: many; j_call: TRBJ2-2; cdr3_nt: TGTGCCAGCAGCTTGGATGGGGGAGACACCGGGGAGCTGTTTTTT; cdr3_aa: CASSLDGGDTGELFF
v_call: TRBV18; d_call: .; clone_size: few; j_call: TRBJ1-1; cdr3_nt: TGTGCCAGCTCACGTACCGGGACTTTGAACACTGAAGCTTTCTTT; cdr3_aa: CASSRTGTLNTEAFF
v_call: TRBV7-8; d_call: .; clone_size: .; j_call: TRBJ2-7; cdr3_nt: TGTGCCAGCAGCTTAGGTATAGCAGGGAAGACCTACGAGCAGTACTTC; cdr3_aa: CASSLGIAGKTYEQYF
v_call: TRBV6-2/TRBV6-3; d_call: .; clone_size: once; j_call: TRBJ2-3; cdr3_nt: TGTGCCAGCAATCCCCTCTCGGGGACAGATACGCAGTATTTT; cdr3_aa: CASNPLSGTDTQYF
v_call: TRBV6-2/TRBV6-3; d_call: .; clone_size: .; j_call: TRBJ1-2; cdr3_nt: TGTGCCAGCAGTACACAGACAGCAGAATATGGCTACACCTTC; cdr3_aa: CASSTQTAEYGYTF
v_call: TRBV7-9; d_call: .; clone_size: many; j_call: TRBJ2-7; cdr3_nt: TGTGCCAGCAGCTTAGGCTTTGGGGCACGGGGGAACGAGCAGTACTTC; cdr3_aa: CASSLGFGARGNEQYF
v_call: TRBV4-2; d_call: .; clone_size: .; j_call: TRBJ1-2; cdr3_nt: TGTGCCAGCAGCCAAGATGGATTCGGCGGCTACACCTTC; cdr3_aa: CASSQDGFGGYTF
v_call: TRBV10-3; d_call: .; clone_size: many; j_call: TRBJ1-1; cdr3_nt: TGTGCCATCAGTGACGACTTTCCGATCTCAGCTTTCTTT; cdr3_aa: CAISDDFPISAFF
v_call: TRBV5-1; d_call: TRBD1; clone_size: .; j_call: TRBJ1-1; cdr3_nt: TGCGCCAGCAGCCCAACCGGGACAGGGATGATCACTGAAGCTTTCTTT; cdr3_aa: CASSPTGTGMITEAFF
v_call: TRBV6-2/TRBV6-3; d_call: TRBD1; clone_size: few; j_call: TRBJ2-1; cdr3_nt: TGTGCCAGCAGCTATTCCAGGGGGCCCTCCTACAATGAGCAGTTCTTC; cdr3_aa: CASSYSRGPSYNEQFF
v_call: TRBV11-2; d_call: TRBD1; clone_size: .; j_call: TRBJ2-7; cdr3_nt: TGTGCCAGCAGCTTAGGGGACAGTCCATCCTACGAGCAGTACTTC; cdr3_aa: CASSLGDSPSYEQYF
v_call: TRBV20-1; d_call: TRBD2; clone_size: .; j_call: TRBJ2-1; cdr3_nt: TGCAGTGCTAGAGACCCTAGCGGGGGGCGCTACAATGAGCAGTTCTTC; cdr3_aa: CSARDPSGGRYNEQFF
v_call: TRBV7-2; d_call: .; clone_size: .; j_call: TRBJ2-3; cdr3_nt: TGTGCCAGCAGCTTAGGGGTCATATATGGGACAGATACGCAGTATTTT; cdr3_aa: CASSLGVIYGTDTQYF
v_call: TRBV12-3/TRBV12-4; d_call: TRBD1; clone_size: few; j_call: TRBJ1-5; cdr3_nt: TGTGCCTCTGGACAGGGTAAAAATCAGCCCCAGCATTTT; cdr3_aa: CASGQGKNQPQHF
v_call: TRBV5-1; d_call: .; clone_size: .; j_call: TRBJ2-7; cdr3_nt: TGCGCCAGCAGCTTGGCCGACCGGTACGAGCAGTACTTC; cdr3_aa: CASSLADRYEQYF
v_call: TRBV7-9; d_call: TRBD2; clone_size: few; j_call: TRBJ2-1; cdr3_nt: TGTGCCAGCAGCGGGACTAGCGGGTCCTACAATGAGCAGTTCTTC; cdr3_aa: CASSGTSGSYNEQFF
v_call: TRBV4-3; d_call: .; clone_size: few; j_call: TRBJ1-2; cdr3_nt: TGCGCCAGCAGCCAAGATAGTGCGGGACCGGGCTATGGCTACACCTTC; cdr3_aa: CASSQDSAGPGYGYTF
v_call: TRBV18; d_call: TRBD2; clone_size: few; j_call: TRBJ2-3; cdr3_nt: TGTGCCAGCTCACCATTAGCCGGGACTAGCGGTCAAGTCACAGATACGCAGTATTTT; cdr3_aa: CASSPLAGTSGQVTDTQYF
v_call: TRBV28; d_call: .; clone_size: .; j_call: TRBJ2-7; cdr3_nt: TGTGCCCACTCTGCACAGTCCTACGAACAGTACTTC; cdr3_aa: CAHSAQSYEQYF
v_call: TRBV29-1; d_call: TRBD1; clone_size: few; j_call: TRBJ1-2; cdr3_nt: TGCAGCGCCGGAGGACAGGGAAAGCGTGGCTACACCTTC; cdr3_aa: CSAGGQGKRGYTF
v_call: TRBV7-3; d_call: .; clone_size: .; j_call: TRBJ2-1; cdr3_nt: TGTGCCAGCAGCTTAGGCGTTGCCTCCTACAATGAGCAGTTCTTC; cdr3_aa: CASSLGVASYNEQFF
v_call: TRBV12-3/TRBV12-4; d_call: .; clone_size: .; j_call: TRBJ2-5; cdr3_nt: TGTGCCAGCAGCTTTAGGACTACTCAAGAGACCCAGTACTTC; cdr3_aa: CASSFRTTQETQYF
v_call: TRBV12-3/TRBV12-4; d_call: .; clone_size: .; j_call: TRBJ2-7; cdr3_nt: TGTGCCAGCACCGACACCTCCTACGAGCAGTACTTC; cdr3_aa: CASTDTSYEQYF
v_call: TRBV3-1; d_call: TRBD2; clone_size: many; j_call: TRBJ2-7; cdr3_nt: TGTGCCAGCAGCGTGGGAGGGTTGTACGAGCAGTACTTC; cdr3_aa: CASSVGGLYEQYF
v_call: TRBV20-1; d_call: TRBD1; clone_size: .; j_call: TRBJ1-1; cdr3_nt: TGCAGTGCAAGGACAGGAATAAAAGCTTTCTTT; cdr3_aa: CSARTGIKAFF
v_call: TRBV6-6; d_call: .; clone_size: .; j_call: TRBJ1-1; cdr3_nt: TGTGCCAGCACCCGAGGGCAGGAAGCTTTCTTT; cdr3_aa: CASTRGQEAFF
v_call: TRBV19; d_call: .; clone_size: once; j_call: TRBJ2-3; cdr3_nt: TGTGCCAGCAAAACCGGACAAAGCACAGATACGCAGTATTTT; cdr3_aa: CASKTGQSTDTQYF
v_call: TRBV10-3; d_call: .; clone_size: .; j_call: TRBJ1-1; cdr3_nt: TGTGCCATCAGTGAGGGCCTAGGAGGGACTGAAGCTTTCTTT; cdr3_aa: CAISEGLGGTEAFF
v_call: TRBV4-2; d_call: .; clone_size: .; j_call: TRBJ2-2; cdr3_nt: TGTGCCAGCAGCCAGGAGGGAGTATTGAACACCGGGGAGCTGTTTTTT; cdr3_aa: CASSQEGVLNTGELFF
v_call: TRBV5-4; d_call: .; clone_size: few; j_call: TRBJ1-4; cdr3_nt: TGTGCCAGCAGCCGAAGGGATGAAAAACTGTTTTTT; cdr3_aa: CASSRRDEKLFF